One sample yielded the 17 T cell receptor beta chains listed below, sequenced in a study of OX40 agonist ivuxolimab in advanced cancers. Sequencing used immunoSEQ multiplex PCR; TCRdb keeps in-frame clones, though not all of them. This table has about 48,000 clones, about 91% appearing once. The sample here was CD4+ or CD8+ T cells sorted from blood, taken in a trial of the OX40 agonist ivuxolimab. These receptors were taken from an adult with an advanced solid tumor such as melanoma, head and neck, liver or kidney cancer.

The chain has TRBV6-5 and TRBJ2-7; 7 bases are shared with TRBD2. The germline CDR1 and CDR2 sequences are MNHEY and SVGAGI. V shed 8 bases and J 2 bases; nucleotides not matched to a gene: 6. There are 13 residues in the CDR3. CDR3 in amino acids: CASSGGSPYEQYF. In DNA form, the CDR3 reads TGTGCCAGCTCGGGGGGATCCCCCTACGAGCAGTACTTC.

The chain couples TRBV15 to TRBJ2-7; 9 bases agree with TRBD1. The CDR3 is 16 amino acids. Germline V gene lookup returns CDR1 LNHNV and CDR2 YYDKDF (reference sequence). The ends lost 1 base at V and 6 bases at J; junction bases unmatched: 10. CDR3 DNA: TGTGCCACCAGCAGAGCACCGGGACAGGGAAACGCCGAGCAGTACTTC. Translating it yields CATSRAPGQGNAEQYF.

This chain connects TRBV5-6 to TRBJ2-3; D unresolved. Germline CDR1 and CDR2: SGHDT and YYEEEE. This CDR3 comprises 12 residues. The V gene lost 4 bases and the J gene lost 4 bases, with 7 bases spanning the gap. CDR3 nucleotide sequence: TGTGCCAGCAGCCTGAACGCAGATACGCAGTATTTT. Translation gives CASSLNADTQYF.

The count of this clone is one. The genes are TRBV7-9 and TRBJ2-7; TRBD1 might be the D (7 bases). The CDR3 has 12 amino acids. The germline V and J ends were trimmed by 3 bases and 6 bases, with 9 bases remaining between them. CDR1 and CDR2 (germline): SEHNR, FQNEAQ (reference sequence). Written as DNA, the CDR3 is TGTGCCAGCAGCTTGCAGGGGGGCGAGCAGTACTTC. It codes for CASSLQGGEQYF.

This clone was seen a single time. This chain connects TRBV9 to TRBJ2-1; no firm D call. With 3 bases removed from V and 8 bases from J, the gap between germline ends came to 12 bases. Germline V gene sequence: CDR1 SGDLS, CDR2 YYNGEE. The CDR3 spans 13 residues. The CDR3 region is CASSASSGDEQFF. In DNA, the CDR3 is TGTGCCAGCAGCGCCAGCTCTGGAGATGAGCAGTTCTTC.

This sequence joins TRBV7-9 and TRBJ2-5, with a possible D match to TRBD2 (5 bases). The germline gives CDR1 SEHNR, CDR2 FQNEAQ (reference sequence). V lost 5 bases and J 5 bases, leaving 12 bases between the germline ends. The length of the CDR3 is 13 residues. Here the CDR3 reads CASSPFPSETQYF. CDR3 sequence (DNA): TGTGCCAGCAGCCCTTTTCCTAGCGAGACCCAGTACTTC. The entire variable domain, with the rest obtained from reference TRBV7-9 and TRBJ2-5, is as follows: DTGVSQNPRHKITKRGQNVTFRCDPISEHNRLYWYRQTLGQGPEFLTYFQNEAQLEKSRLLSDRFSAERPKGSFSTLEIQRTEQGDSAMYLCASSPFPSETQYFGPGTRLLVL.

The chain joins TRBV30 to TRBJ2-2; the D gene is possibly TRBD2 (7 bases). Per the germline V gene, CDR1 is GTSNPN and CDR2 is SVGIG (reference sequence). The ends were cut back, 1 base at V and 6 bases at J, with 24 bases in the middle. CDR3 length: 18 amino acids. The CDR3 nucleotides read TGTGCCTGGAGTGCTTGGGGGGCAGGCGGGAGAGGGGCCGGGGAGCTGTTTTTT. It specifies CAWSAWGAGGRGAGELFF.

This chain uses TRBV7-9 with TRBJ2-3; perhaps TRBD1 as D (6 bases). Per germline, CDR1 SEHNR and CDR2 FQNEAQ (reference sequence). V shed 6 bases and J shed 2 bases, with 18 bases lying between them. There are 16 residues in the CDR3. The CDR3 here is CASRPRTDLPTDTQYF. The CDR3 bases are TGTGCCAGCAGACCTCGGACAGACCTACCCACAGATACGCAGTATTTT.

Notes on this clone: The junction shows a germline mismatch at one end, possibly a read error. At the DNA level, this CDR3 is encoded by other sequences in the same sample as well. The chain is built from TRBV7-9 and TRBJ2-5, with D hard to call. CDR1 is SEHNR, CDR2 FQNEAQ, per germline (reference sequence). The CDR3 is 13 residues long. The CDR3 region is CASSLSGEETQYF. As DNA, the CDR3 is TGTGCCAGCAGCCTCAGTGGGGAAGAGACCCAATACTTC.

This rearrangement joins TRBV28 to TRBJ2-2; 12 bases match TRBD1. There are 16 residues in the CDR3. V lost 4 bases, J lost 5 bases, and 5 bases stayed unmatched. Germline CDR1 MDHEN, CDR2 SYDVKM. CDR3 coding DNA: TGTGCCAGCAGTTACCGGGACAGGGGGCGGACCGGGGAGCTGTTTTTT. Protein product: CASSYRDRGRTGELFF. Together with reference TRBV28 and TRBJ2-2, the CDR3 gives the full variable domain: DVKVTQSSRYLVKRTGEKVFLECVQDMDHENMFWYRQDPGLGLRLIYFSYDVKMKEKGDIPEGYSVSREKKERFSLILESASTNQTSMYLCASSYRDRGRTGELFFGEGSRLTVL.

This chain uses TRBV11-2 with TRBJ2-2; D might be TRBD1 or TRBD2, each matching 6 bases. The CDR3 is made up of 17 amino acids. CDR1 is SGHAT, CDR2 FQNNGV, per germline. Between the trimmed V and J ends, which lost 3 bases and 0 bases, there was a span of 14 bases. The chain's CDR3 is CASSLGGSYANTGELFF. The CDR3 DNA sequence: TGTGCCAGCAGCTTGGGGGGCAGTTACGCGAACACCGGGGAGCTGTTTTTT.

V and J are TRBV15 and TRBJ2-7, with D uncertain. CDR3 size: 14 residues. Trimming stripped 5 bases from V and 5 bases from J, with 16 bases between. CDR1 LNHNV and CDR2 YYDKDF come from the germline V gene (reference sequence). The CDR3 bases are TGTGCCACCAGCCCCGCAGCCGATCAGGACGAGCAGTACTTC. Its translation: CATSPAADQDEQYF.

V is TRBV19 and J is TRBJ1-1, with D unclear. This CDR3 contains 12 residues. V was pared by 1 base and J by 1 base, with 1 base between. Per germline, CDR1 LNHDA and CDR2 SQIVND (reference sequence). The CDR3 DNA reads as TGTGCCAGTAGTATAGGGAACACTGAAGCTTTCTTT. This encodes CASSIGNTEAFF. Complete variable domain (other parts from reference TRBV19 and TRBJ1-1): DGGITQSPKYLFRKEGQNVTLSCEQNLNHDAMYWYRQDPGQGLRLIYYSQIVNDFQKGDIAEGYSVSREKKESFPLTVTSAQKNPTAFYLCASSIGNTEAFFGQGTRLTVV.

This clone occurred once. The chain employs TRBV27 and TRBJ2-7, with 11 positions matching TRBD2. V dropped 6 bases and J dropped 2; count of bases not matched to a gene: 6. The CDR3 length is 15 residues. Germline lookup yields CDR1 MNHEY and CDR2 SMNVEV (reference sequence). This CDR3 is CASSFSGGDTYEQYF. The CDR3 nucleotides are TGTGCCAGCAGCTTTAGCGGGGGGGATACCTACGAGCAGTACTTC.

This clone showed up many times. The J gene is TRBJ2-3, the V gene TRBV6-5, with D possibly being TRBD2 (6 bases). The CDR3 length is 15 residues. V gave up 2 bases and J gave up 0 bases, with 9 bases separating them. Germline loops: CDR1 MNHEY, CDR2 SVGAGI. DNA for the CDR3: TGTGCCAGCAGTTACGGAGGGGCTAGCACAGATACGCAGTATTTT. This gives the protein CASSYGGASTDTQYF.

The chain is built from TRBV7-6 and TRBJ2-1; 7 bases match TRBD2. This CDR3 comprises 15 residues. The V gene's germline CDR1 is SGHVS and CDR2 FNYEAQ. The V gene end was trimmed by 5 bases and the J gene end by 0 bases; junction bases not matched to a gene: 4. The chain's CDR3 is CASSERDLSYNEQFF. In DNA, the CDR3 is TGTGCCAGCAGCGAGCGGGACCTCTCCTACAATGAGCAGTTCTTC.

The chain carries TRBV5-6 and TRBJ2-7; D remains ambiguous. Between the trimmed V and J ends, which lost 0 bases and 6 bases, there was a span of 7 bases. Germline V gene lookup returns CDR1 SGHDT and CDR2 YYEEEE. The CDR3 spans 12 residues. The CDR3 is CASSLGVGEQYF. DNA of the CDR3: TGTGCCAGCAGCTTGGGAGTCGGCGAGCAGTACTTC.